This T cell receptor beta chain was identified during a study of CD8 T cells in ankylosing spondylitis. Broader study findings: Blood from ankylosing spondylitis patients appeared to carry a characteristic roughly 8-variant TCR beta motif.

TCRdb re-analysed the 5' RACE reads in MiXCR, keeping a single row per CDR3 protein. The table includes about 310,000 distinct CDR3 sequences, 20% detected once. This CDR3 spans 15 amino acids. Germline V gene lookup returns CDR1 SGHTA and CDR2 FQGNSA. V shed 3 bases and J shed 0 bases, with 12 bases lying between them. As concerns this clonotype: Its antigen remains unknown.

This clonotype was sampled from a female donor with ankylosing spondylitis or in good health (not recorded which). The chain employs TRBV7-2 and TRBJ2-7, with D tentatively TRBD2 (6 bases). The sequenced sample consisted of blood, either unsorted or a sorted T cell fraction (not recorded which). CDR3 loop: CASSFPTSSSYEQYF. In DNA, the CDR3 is TGTGCCAGCAGCTTTCCAACTAGCAGCTCCTACGAGCAGTACTTC.